This T cell receptor (beta chain) was profiled in a study of control samples from healthy donors and cancer patients. The CDR3 is 15 amino acids. Trimming cost V 2 bases and J 4 bases; bases outside gene matches: 7. Looked up from germline, CDR1 is MNHEY and CDR2 is SVGAGI. Profiling relied on immunoSEQ multiplex PCR, and the TCRdb table lists in-frame clones only, not all of them. The table includes roughly 120,000 clones, 88% detected once. This clone has only a few counts. The sequence came from a woman in her 70s in good health. Sequences were obtained from blood. The chain uses TRBV6-5 and TRBJ1-1; 7 bases fit TRBD1. The chain's CDR3 is CASSYQSGGSTEAFF. The CDR3 DNA is TGTGCCAGCAGTTACCAATCAGGGGGTTCCACTGAAGCTTTCTTT.